The sequence of this TCR beta chain was determined in a study of blood T cell repertoires in COVID-19 (dated by TCRdb to 2020 to 2021). Concerning the study at large: Samples covering the acute and convalescent phases of COVID-19 were provided by collaborators in the United States, Italy and Spain. The material from the prospective study consisted of cDNA or gDNA derived from T cells, B-cell-depleted T cells, or PBMCs. Deeply sampled blood TCRbeta repertoires from subjects exposed to, actively infected with, or recovered from COVID-19 were included in the dataset. The repertoires were released in a freely available public database intended as a resource for research on the immune response to SARS-CoV-2. Samples came from the ongoing ImmuneRACE study (first 160 participants) plus 1,254 subjects from 6 global collaborators. Sample metadata almost always included a de-identified subject ID, COVID-19 status, age in years and sex. Where HLA class I and class II types were available, the types were taken from metadata supplied by the sample provider, not from assay-based typing.

Collaborating institutions collected whole blood in K2EDTA tubes following their own protocols. For TCRbeta analysis, collaborator samples were shipped as frozen whole blood, as isolated PBMCs, or as DNA extracted from either sample type. What the work shows at the level of the full study, not this receptor alone: The quantity of clinical and demographic metadata differed by source and by participant and was supplied without curation.

This clone was seen a few times. Its antigen remains undetermined. Per-base qualities were not stored, and no clone one base away is much larger. TCRbeta CDR3 regions were amplified from genomic DNA using the immunoSEQ Assay, a bias-controlled multiplex PCR. The source study handled its data this way. The number of nucleated cells in each sample was estimated by amplification of reference gene primers within the assay. To quantify the absolute abundance of each unique TCRbeta CDR3 rearrangement, sequence reads were collapsed and filtered. For each sample, productive Simpson clonality was calculated by taking the square root of Simpson's diversity index across productive rearrangements. What TCRdb holds here is the immuneACCESS table cut down to in-frame rearrangements. Part of the clones is not present; checked against another copy, under half of the missing clones reflect an unresolved V gene, and the others are unexplained. That table gives V, J and clone size, and the DNA gave D and trimming. In all, the sample holds about 270,000 clones, and approximately 86% of those were seen once. About 8.8% of the sample goes to the ten largest clones.

The sequence came from a man in his forties with active or convalescent COVID-19. Input material: peripheral blood.

The CDR3: CASRPRPHGDQPQHF. Here is the DNA: TGCGCCAGCAGACCCCGGCCCCACGGGGATCAGCCCCAGCATTTT. The chain is assembled from TRBV4-1 and TRBJ1-5; no D gene can be assigned with confidence. V and J are truncated by 6 bases and 5 bases respectively, leaving an intervening sequence of 17 bases. The CDR3 runs 15 residues from the cysteine to the phenylalanine. Only the CDR3 DNA is retained, 45 bases long and in frame from the first base. Based on the germline V gene, the CDR1 and CDR2 sequences are MGHRA and YSYEKL.